Following are 27 T cell receptor beta chains from one sample sequenced in a study of blood T cell repertoires in COVID-19 (dated by TCRdb to 2018 to 2021). The receptor library was made with the immunoSEQ multiplex PCR assay. Imported from immuneACCESS, the table was reduced by TCRdb to in-frame sequences with V and J called. These copies leave out some clones; in studies compared against another copy, an unresolved V gene accounts for under half, and the cause of the remainder is not known. A total of tens of thousands of clones appear in this sample, 85% of them only once. The ten top clones hold roughly 12% of the sample. The sequenced sample consisted of peripheral blood. All receptors derive from a human donor in a cohort sampled during active COVID-19.

J is TRBJ1-1 and V is TRBV5-6; 8 nucleotides line up with TRBD1. The CDR3 runs to 12 residues. In germline, CDR1 is SGHDT, CDR2 YYEEEE. After removal of 6 bases from V and 7 bases from J, the junction contained 5 bases not matched to a gene. Here the CDR3 DNA reads TGTGCCAGCATGACAGGGGTGGGTGAAGCTTTCTTT. Amino acid sequence: CASMTGVGEAFF.

This chain connects TRBV10-3 to TRBJ2-3; perhaps TRBD1 as D (5 bases). This CDR3 is built from 13 residues. CDR1 is ENHRY and CDR2 is SYGVKD in the germline V gene. V was clipped by 0 bases and J by 4 bases, with 5 bases between them. CDR3 nucleotides: TGTGCCATCAGTGAGTCAGGGGCAGATACGCAGTATTTT. Its protein product is CAISESGADTQYF.

This rearrangement joins TRBV10-1 to TRBJ2-4; D gene uncertain. The V end lost 0 bases, the J end lost 7 bases, and 7 bases lay between the germline ends. This CDR3 is built from 13 residues. Per the germline V gene, CDR1 is WNHNN and CDR2 is SYGVQD (reference sequence). This chain's CDR3 is CASSESAGNIQYF. CDR3 DNA sequence: TGCGCCAGCAGTGAGTCTGCCGGGAACATTCAGTACTTC.

This sequence joins TRBV3-1 (or the pseudogene TRBV3-2) and TRBJ1-6; TRBD1 might be the D (5 bases). Germline values: CDR1 LGHDT, CDR2 YNNKEL (reference sequence). The CDR3 length is 16 residues. V was cut by 4 bases and J by 4 bases, with 14 bases left in between. CDR3 nucleotide sequence: TGTGCCAGCAGCCTAAGGTGGGGGGAGTATAATTCACCCCTCCACTTT. This gives the protein CASSLRWGEYNSPLHF.

The V gene is TRBV29-1, the J gene TRBJ2-1; D might be TRBD1 (5 bases). CDR3 size: 16 residues. CDR1 is SQVTM and CDR2 is ANQGSEA in the germline V gene. V dropped 1 base and J dropped 5 bases, with 18 bases sitting between them. The CDR3 coding sequence is TGCAGCGTTGAAGTACCGCAGGGTTTTTCTCACAATGAGCAGTTCTTC. Its protein product is CSVEVPQGFSHNEQFF.

The genes are TRBV4-2 and TRBJ2-2; 9 positions match TRBD2. V lost 4 bases to trimming and J lost 3 bases; unmatched junction nucleotides: 6. The CDR3 extends over 16 amino acids. The germline gives CDR1 LGHNA, CDR2 YNFKEQ. CDR3 residues: CASSRKVAGDTGELFF. The CDR3 bases are TGTGCCAGCAGCCGAAAGGTAGCGGGGGACACCGGGGAGCTGTTTTTT.

This clone appeared once. V usage is TRBV18 and J usage is TRBJ2-7; 7 bases align to TRBD1. Germline assignment: CDR1 KGHSH and CDR2 LQKENI. The CDR3 consists of 15 residues. V gave up 3 bases and J gave up 6 bases; unmatched junction bases: 11. CDR3 in amino acids: CASSPQGQSVPEQYF. Written as DNA, the CDR3 is TGTGCCAGCTCACCGCAGGGACAGTCCGTGCCCGAGCAGTACTTC.

This clone appeared once. The V and J genes are TRBV11-2 and TRBJ2-5, with TRBD2 matching 11 bases. Germline CDR1 SGHAT, CDR2 FQNNGV. V was clipped by 5 bases and J by 0 bases; unmatched bases: 5. This CDR3 is 16 amino acids long. Written as DNA, the CDR3 is TGTGCCAGCAGCCTCGGGACTAGCGGTAACCAAGAGACCCAGTACTTC. Its protein is CASSLGTSGNQETQYF.

V gene TRBV6-2 or TRBV6-3 combines with J gene TRBJ2-5; 8 bases agree with TRBD1. J was trimmed by 3 bases and V by 2 bases; bases with no gene match: 2. This CDR3 is built from 14 residues. Germline V CDR1 and CDR2: MNHEY, SVGEGT. The CDR3 reads CASSYLQGEETQYF. The CDR3 DNA follows: TGTGCCAGCAGTTACCTACAGGGGGAAGAGACCCAGTACTTC.

The V gene is TRBV6-6, the J gene TRBJ1-3; maybe TRBD1 (6 bases). The germline V gene has CDR1 MNHNY and CDR2 SVGAGI (reference sequence). CDR3 length: 15 amino acids. The germline V and J ends were trimmed by 0 bases and 4 bases, with 10 bases remaining between them. The CDR3 region is CASSYSGQGGNTIYF. The CDR3 region has the DNA TGTGCCAGCAGTTACTCTGGCCAGGGGGGAAACACCATATATTTT.

In its sample, this clone was seen once. The CDR3: CASSLRGAGELFF. DNA of the CDR3: TGTGCCAGCAGCCTCAGGGGCGCCGGGGAGCTGTTTTTT. The chain carries TRBV9 and TRBJ2-2, with a tentative D call TRBD1 (6 bases). This CDR3 is built from 13 residues. Trimming cost V 4 bases and J 6 bases, with 10 bases left between them. The germline CDR1 and CDR2 sequences are SGDLS and YYNGEE.

CDR3 nucleotide sequence: TGTGCCAGCAGTTACTTCGGACAGGGCTACGAGCAGTACTTC. It is translated as CASSYFGQGYEQYF. The chain joins TRBV6-5 to TRBJ2-7, with TRBD1 matching 8 bases. The V gene's germline CDR1 is MNHEY and CDR2 SVGAGI. The CDR3 sequence is 14 residues long. J gave up 3 bases and V 1 base, and 2 bases lay outside the gene matches.

The CDR3 DNA reads as TGTGCCAGCAGCTTGTTGGGACAGGGCGGTCAGCCCCAGCATTTT. It translates to CASSLLGQGGQPQHF. The rearrangement uses TRBV5-6 and TRBJ1-5; TRBD1 agrees at 9 bases. The CDR3 is 15 residues long. V trimming: 1 base; J trimming: 6 bases; junction bases outside the gene matches: 5. CDR1 is SGHDT, CDR2 YYEEEE, per germline. The complete variable domain, with remaining parts taken from reference TRBV5-6 and TRBJ1-5, reads DAGVTQSPTHLIKTRGQQVTLRCSPKSGHDTVSWYQQALGQGPQFIFQYYEEEERQRGNFPDRFSGHQFPNYSSELNVNALLLGDSALYLCASSLLGQGGQPQHFGDGTRLSIL.

The count of this clone is one. The chain joins TRBV2 to TRBJ1-3; D ambiguous. Germline V gene data show CDR1 as SNHLY and CDR2 as FYNNEI. This CDR3 is 12 amino acids long. Trimming removed 3 bases at V and 11 bases at J, with 11 bases between. CDR3 coding DNA: TGTGCCAGCAGTGAGAGTGGGCGGGCCATATATTTT. Translated: CASSESGRAIYF.

The gene calls are TRBV4-1 and TRBJ2-3, with TRBD2 matching over 15 bases. The germline gives CDR1 MGHRA, CDR2 YSYEKL. Trimming at V came to 6 bases and at J to 6 bases, leaving 10 bases not matched to a gene. This CDR3 is built from 17 residues. The CDR3 sequence is CASRDSPGLAGGDTQYF. The CDR3, as DNA: TGCGCCAGCAGGGATAGTCCGGGACTAGCGGGAGGTGATACGCAGTATTTT.

This chain connects TRBV5-1 to TRBJ2-5, with 8 bases that match TRBD2. There are 15 residues in the CDR3. The germline CDR1 and CDR2 sequences are SGHRS and YFSETQ. The J segment lost 6 bases and the V segment lost 0 bases, leaving 7 bases of the junction unmatched. CDR3 amino acids: CASSLDGGAGKTQYF. In nucleotides, the CDR3 is TGCGCCAGCAGCTTGGACGGGGGGGCAGGAAAGACCCAGTACTTC.

The chain couples TRBV5-1 to TRBJ2-2, with 9 bases matching TRBD1. The CDR3 contains 15 residues. The V segment lost 4 bases and the J segment 7 bases; nucleotides outside the gene matches: 8. In germline, CDR1 is SGHRS, CDR2 YFSETQ. CDR3 sequence reads: CASSPRQGGSGELFF. The DNA of the CDR3 is TGCGCCAGCAGCCCAAGACAGGGGGGGAGCGGGGAGCTGTTTTTT.

The chain recombines TRBV6-2 or TRBV6-3 with TRBJ2-5; possible D gene TRBD1, 6 bases. The CDR3 loop spans 13 amino acids. Germline CDR1 MNHEY, CDR2 SVGEGT. V lost 4 bases and J 6 bases, leaving 12 bases between the germline ends. CDR3 loop: CASSWAGVKTQYF. The CDR3 DNA is TGTGCCAGCAGTTGGGCAGGGGTAAAGACCCAGTACTTC.

This clone has a handful of counts. The CDR3 is CASGENVGGKQFF. CDR3 DNA sequence: TGTGCCAGCGGAGAAAACGTAGGAGGGAAGCAGTTCTTC. V usage is TRBV9 and J usage is TRBJ2-1, with D possibly matching TRBD2 (6 bases). V lost 7 bases and J lost 11, with 19 bases in between. The CDR3 consists of 13 residues. Germline CDR1 is SGDLS and CDR2 is YYNGEE. The complete variable domain, with remaining parts taken from reference TRBV9 and TRBJ2-1, reads DSGVTQTPKHLITATGQRVTLRCSPRSGDLSVYWYQQSLDQGLQFLIQYYNGEERAKGNILERFSAQQFPDLHSELNLSSLELGDSALYFCASGENVGGKQFFGPGTRLTVL.

The rearrangement links TRBV11-2 to TRBJ1-3, with D maybe TRBD1 (5 bases). The CDR3 has 17 residues. V was cut by 1 base and J by 0 bases, with 13 bases left in between. The germline CDR1 and CDR2 sequences are SGHAT and FQNNGV. The CDR3 DNA follows: TGTGCCAGCAGCTTAGCCCGCGACAGAATCTCTGGAAACACCATATATTTT. Protein: CASSLARDRISGNTIYF.

The chain joins TRBV28 to TRBJ2-7; 7 nucleotides line up with TRBD1. The trim removed 6 bases at V and 1 base at J, leaving 9 bases unmatched. The CDR3 extends over 15 amino acids. Germline V lookup: CDR1 MDHEN, CDR2 SYDVKM. CDR3 bases: TGTGCCAGCAGGTTGGGGCAGGGGGTTTCCTACGAGCAGTACTTC. Encoded protein: CASRLGQGVSYEQYF.

V and J are TRBV30 and TRBJ1-2; no firm D call. V lost 2 bases and J 0 bases, leaving 13 bases between the germline ends. CDR3 size: 15 residues. Per the germline V gene, CDR1 is GTSNPN and CDR2 is SVGIG (reference sequence). The CDR3 nucleotides read TGTGCCTGGAGTCCCGCGGGCTCCGCTAACTATGGCTACACCTTC. It is translated as CAWSPAGSANYGYTF.

CDR3 bases: TGTGCCAGCAGTTTATCCAGCTATGGCTACACCTTC. It translates to CASSLSSYGYTF. The rearrangement uses TRBV12-3 or TRBV12-4 and TRBJ1-2, with D unclear. The CDR3 length is 12 residues. The V end lost 2 bases, the J end lost 4 bases, and 5 bases lay between the germline ends.

This chain joins TRBV18 and TRBJ2-1, with a weak D call TRBD2 (5 bases). With 2 bases removed from V and 7 bases from J, the gap between germline ends came to 15 bases. The length of the CDR3 is 15 residues. Germline CDR1 and CDR2: KGHSH and LQKENI. Here the CDR3 DNA reads TGTGCCAGCTCACCAACTGCCGGGAATCGGAATGAGCAGTTCTTC. It yields the protein CASSPTAGNRNEQFF.

The rearrangement joins TRBV18 to TRBJ1-4; D unclear. From germline, CDR1 is KGHSH and CDR2 LQKENI. Trimming removed 0 bases at V and 4 bases at J, with 12 bases between. The CDR3 runs to 16 residues. The CDR3 sequence is CASSPPQSLVNEKLFF. The CDR3 DNA sequence: TGTGCCAGCTCACCACCGCAGTCTTTGGTTAATGAAAAACTGTTTTTT. Full variable domain (missing parts from reference TRBV18 and TRBJ1-4): NAGVMQNPRHLVRRRGQEARLRCSPMKGHSHVYWYRQLPEEGLKFMVYLQKENIIDESGMPKERFSAEFPKEGPSILRIQQVVRGDSAAYFCASSPPQSLVNEKLFFGSGTQLSVL.

The J gene is TRBJ1-1, the V gene TRBV18, with D possibly being TRBD1 (5 bases). The CDR3 is 13 residues long. V was pared by 8 bases and J by 2 bases, with 12 bases between. Germline V lookup: CDR1 KGHSH, CDR2 LQKENI. The CDR3 protein is CASQPRENTEAFF. In DNA, the CDR3 is TGTGCCAGCCAACCCAGGGAAAACACTGAAGCTTTCTTT. The whole variable domain, remainder taken from reference TRBV18 and TRBJ1-1, is NAGVMQNPRHLVRRRGQEARLRCSPMKGHSHVYWYRQLPEEGLKFMVYLQKENIIDESGMPKERFSAEFPKEGPSILRIQQVVRGDSAAYFCASQPRENTEAFFGQGTRLTVV.

This clone came up once. The V and J genes are TRBV15 and TRBJ2-7; TRBD2 might be the D (6 bases). Germline V CDR1 and CDR2: LNHNV, YYDKDF (reference sequence). V was clipped by 4 bases and J by 1 base, with 14 bases between them. This CDR3 has 15 residues. DNA for the CDR3: TGTGCCACCAGCAACGCCGGACTACATTCCTACGAGCAGTACTTC. It translates to CATSNAGLHSYEQYF.